This TCR beta chain was identified in a study of PD-L1 blockade in urothelial cancer. Study in general: Men with urothelial cancer arising in the bladder made up about 85% of the roughly 30 patients. Study patients had been treated with 0 to 3 previous chemotherapy regimens. When blood samples were assessed, the median T cell count was some 140,000.

All patients handed over anywhere from 1 to 8 samples, pretreatment and on-treatment. Method: immunoSEQ multiplex PCR; TCRdb's copy keeps in-frame clones and lacks some. The repertoire holds around 56,000 clones, with roughly 84% as singletons. There are 14 residues in the CDR3. In germline, CDR1 is MNHEY, CDR2 SVGAGI. V was cut by 8 bases and J by 6 bases, with 17 bases left in between. Here the sequenced sample was PBMCs, taken around atezolizumab (anti-PD-L1) treatment. This receptor was taken from a middle-aged man with urothelial cancer. The chain links TRBV6-5 to TRBJ1-5, with TRBD1 as a possible D gene (5 bases). The CDR3 region is CASRGGAGGQPQHF. DNA for the CDR3: TGTGCCAGCCGGGGAGGGGCAGGAGGTCAGCCCCAGCATTTT.